This TCR beta chain was captured in a study of T-cell reconstitution after alpha-beta-depleted transplantation in children. Study results and caveats: The origin of high day-60 TCRbeta diversity in some patients lay in surviving recipient T cells and thymic progenitors.

As it was prepared, the TCRbeta library received unique molecular identifiers. Via MiXCR, TCRdb re-called the PCR reads, giving one row per CDR3 protein. The sample has around 76,000 distinct CDR3 sequences, 15% to 20% seen once. The CDR3 is 15 amino acids. Trimming shortened V by 2 bases and J by 3 bases, and 14 bases separated the two germline ends. Germline V gives CDR1 MGHRA, CDR2 YSYEKL. Comment on this clonotype: Its antigen is not known.

The chain links TRBV4-1 to TRBJ2-7, with TRBD1 as a possible D gene (5 bases). This sequence was found in a male patient between 2 and 10 years old who had a stem cell transplant for acute lymphoblastic leukemia, so the T cells may come from the graft donor. The material sequenced was PBMCs, mostly from graft donor cells, taken 360 days after TCRalphabeta/CD19-depleted stem cell transplant. The DNA of the CDR3 is TGCGCCAGCAGCCAATTTGAGACAGTCCTCTACGAGCAGTACTTC. It is translated as CASSQFETVLYEQYF.